This T cell receptor beta chain was captured by sequencing in a study of Graves' ophthalmopathy and Graves' hyperthyroidism. General study results and limits: Ophthalmopathy progression prediction by the model yielded a sensitivity of about 70% and a specificity of under 85%. Blood also carried most expanded thyroid clonotypes exceeding 0.001 frequency.

About this clonotype: No antigen is known for it.

This CDR3 region has 18 residues. Germline V gene lookup returns CDR1 LNHDA and CDR2 SQIVND (reference sequence). Germline trimming cut 6 bases from V and 4 bases from J; bases unmatched to any gene: 12. Amplifying from RNA transcripts, the study obtained TCR beta CDR3 regions. Investigators did first-round RT-PCR with HTBI primers, then second-round multiplex PCR. One entry per CDR3 protein, called by TCRdb with MiXCR from the multiplex PCR reads. Of some 520,000 distinct CDR3 sequences listed, approximately 15% are singletons. V usage is TRBV19 and J usage is TRBJ2-2; the match to TRBD2 covers 12 bases. The sample comprised blood. The clonotype was recovered from a woman aged 25 to 39 with Graves' ophthalmopathy. The chain's CDR3 is CASRSPTSGSGGTGELFF. The CDR3 region has the DNA TGTGCCAGTAGATCACCGACTAGCGGGAGTGGTGGCACCGGGGAGCTGTTTTTT.